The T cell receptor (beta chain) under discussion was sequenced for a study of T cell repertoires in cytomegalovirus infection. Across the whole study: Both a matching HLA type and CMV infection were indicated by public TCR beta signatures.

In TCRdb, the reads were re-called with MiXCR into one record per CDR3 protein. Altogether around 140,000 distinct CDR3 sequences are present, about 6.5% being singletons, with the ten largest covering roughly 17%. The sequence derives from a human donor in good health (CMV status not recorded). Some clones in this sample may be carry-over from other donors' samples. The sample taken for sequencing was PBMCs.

The CDR3 DNA is TGTGCCAGCAGTGAAGACAGCGGGGGGTACAATGAGCAGTTCTTC. Translation gives CASSEDSGGYNEQFF. V usage is TRBV2 and J usage is TRBJ2-1; 9 positions agree with TRBD2. Germline V gives CDR1 SNHLY, CDR2 FYNNEI. With 1 base clipped from V and 4 bases from J, the junction kept 2 bases outside the gene matches. The CDR3 length is 15 residues.